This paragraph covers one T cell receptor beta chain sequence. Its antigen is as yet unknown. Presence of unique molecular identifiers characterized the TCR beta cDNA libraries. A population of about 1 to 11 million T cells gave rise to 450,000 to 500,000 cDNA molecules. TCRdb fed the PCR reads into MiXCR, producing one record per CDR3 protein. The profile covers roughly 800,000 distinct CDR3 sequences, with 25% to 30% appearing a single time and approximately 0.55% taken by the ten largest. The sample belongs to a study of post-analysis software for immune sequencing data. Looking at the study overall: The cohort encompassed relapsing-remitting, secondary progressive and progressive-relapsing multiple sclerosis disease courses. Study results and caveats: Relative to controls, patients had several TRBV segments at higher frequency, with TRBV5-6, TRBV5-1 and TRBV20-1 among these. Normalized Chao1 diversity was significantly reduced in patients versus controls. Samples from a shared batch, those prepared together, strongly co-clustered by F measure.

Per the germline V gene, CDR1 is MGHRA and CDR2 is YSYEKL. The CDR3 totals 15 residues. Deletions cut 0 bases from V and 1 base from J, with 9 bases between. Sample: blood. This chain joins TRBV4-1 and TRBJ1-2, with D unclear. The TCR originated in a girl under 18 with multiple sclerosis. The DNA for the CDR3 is TGCGCCAGCAGCCAAGAGGCCGGCCTTAACTATGGCTACACCTTC. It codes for CASSQEAGLNYGYTF.